Listed below are T cell receptor beta chains from one sample, sequenced in a study of neoadjuvant anti-PD-1 for oral cavity cancer. This table comes from immunoSEQ multiplex PCR, and its TCRdb copy is limited to in-frame clones, with some not included. Seen here are approximately 17,000 clones, approximately 61% observed once, and the top ten hold around 2.8%. The sample here was PBMCs, taken before nivolumab (anti-PD-1) treatment. The origin of the receptors is a person between 40 and 85 years old with oral cavity squamous cell carcinoma. The CDR3 runs from the conserved cysteine through the conserved F or W. The D gene is left open where the match is weak. Clone size, where shown, is once, few, many, or a class for clones that have expanded.

TRBV5-1	TRBJ2-3	-	-	CASSFLTSTDTQYF	TGCGCCAGCAGCTTCCTTACGTCCACAGATACGCAGTATTTT
TRBV6-5	TRBJ2-7	few	-	CASSSGDSYEQYF	TGTGCCAGCAGCTCAGGGGACTCCTACGAGCAGTACTTC
TRBV5-1	TRBJ2-2	-	-	CASSLVRGDTGELFF	TGCGCCAGCAGCTTGGTCAGGGGGGACACCGGGGAGCTGTTTTTT
TRBV10-3	TRBJ1-3	-	-	CAISRGQKNTIYF	TGTGCCATCAGCCGGGGTCAGAAAAACACCATATATTTT
TRBV6-6	TRBJ1-1	-	TRBD1	CASSQSSAGGPSEAFF	TGTGCCAGCAGCCAAAGCTCGGCAGGGGGCCCGTCTGAAGCTTTCTTT
TRBV27	TRBJ2-3	few	TRBD2	CASSFLGLATDTQYF	TGTGCCAGCAGTTTTCTCGGACTAGCGACAGATACGCAGTATTTT
TRBV30	TRBJ2-7	once	TRBD2	CAWSGSGSSYEQYF	TGTGCCTGGAGTGGGAGCGGGAGCTCCTACGAGCAGTACTTC
TRBV12-5	TRBJ2-7	-	-	CASGPPRDRFWGEQYF	TGTGCTAGTGGTCCCCCACGGGACCGCTTTTGGGGAGAGCAGTACTTC
TRBV6-5	TRBJ2-1	once	-	CASARYNEQFF	TGTGCCAGCGCCCGCTACAATGAGCAGTTCTTC
TRBV5-1	TRBJ2-1	once	-	CASSLGGETYNEQFF	TGCGCCAGCAGCTTGGGCGGGGAAACCTACAATGAGCAGTTCTTC
TRBV6-1	TRBJ2-2	-	-	CASSESRWSGELFF	TGTGCCAGCAGTGAATCCCGGTGGTCCGGGGAGCTGTTTTTT
TRBV10-3	TRBJ2-5	once	-	CAISESAETQYF	TGTGCCATCAGTGAGTCGGCGGAGACCCAGTACTTC
TRBV10-1	TRBJ2-2	-	-	CASKGDTGELFF	TGCGCCAGCAAAGGGGACACCGGGGAGCTGTTTTTT
TRBV7-3	TRBJ2-7	-	-	CASSLWSSPRVVSAAERCEQYF	TGTGCCAGCAGCTTATGGTCCTCGCCGAGGGTTGTTTCAGCGGCTGAGAGGTGCGAGCAGTACTTC
TRBV5-1	TRBJ2-3	-	-	CASSTGGDSTDTQYF	TGCGCCAGCAGCACCGGAGGAGATAGCACAGATACGCAGTATTTT
TRBV4-1	TRBJ2-5	-	-	CASSQDPGLQETQYF	TGCGCCAGCAGCCAAGACCCGGGACTCCAAGAGACCCAGTACTTC
TRBV6-4	TRBJ2-2	few	-	CASGDSQTGELFF	TGTGCCAGCGGGGACTCCCAGACCGGGGAGCTGTTTTTT
TRBV27	TRBJ2-1	-	TRBD1	CASSPAGQAVIF	TGTGCCAGCAGTCCTGCGGGACAGGCTGTTATCTTC
TRBV10-3	TRBJ2-1	once	TRBD1	CAISTTGGNEQFF	TGTGCCATCAGTACGACAGGGGGCAATGAGCAGTTCTTC
TRBV6-1	TRBJ1-1	-	TRBD1	CASSSQGAGTEAFF	TGTGCCAGCAGCTCACAGGGGGCTGGGACTGAAGCTTTCTTT
TRBV19	TRBJ2-5	few	TRBD2	CASSMGLAGETQYF	TGTGCCAGTAGTATGGGACTAGCGGGGGAGACCCAGTACTTC
TRBV10-3	TRBJ2-2	-	-	CAITGTTGELFF	TGTGCCATCACCGGGACAACCGGGGAGCTGTTTTTT
TRBV27	TRBJ2-2	-	TRBD1	CASSPTDRDGTGELFF	TGTGCCAGCAGTCCGACTGACAGGGACGGCACCGGGGAGCTGTTTTTT
TRBV13	TRBJ2-1	-	TRBD1	CASSPNPGTGALGQFF	TGTGCCAGCAGCCCCAATCCCGGGACAGGGGCTTTGGGGCAGTTCTTC
TRBV2	TRBJ2-5	-	-	CASSVPSIAETQYF	TGTGCCAGCAGTGTGCCTAGCATCGCGGAGACCCAGTACTTC
TRBV28	TRBJ1-2	-	-	CASSLREGYGYTF	TGTGCCAGCAGCCTCAGGGAGGGCTATGGCTACACCTTC
TRBV6-5	TRBJ1-2	few	-	CASSYSGALSGYTF	TGTGCCAGCAGTTACTCTGGGGCTTTGAGTGGCTACACCTTC
TRBV25-1	TRBJ2-7	-	-	CASSGAVSSYEQYF	TGTGCCAGCAGTGGAGCGGTCAGCTCCTACGAGCAGTACTTC
TRBV29-1	TRBJ2-7	-	TRBD2	CSVIAGVGPYEQYF	TGCAGCGTGATAGCGGGAGTCGGGCCCTACGAGCAGTACTTC
TRBV10-1	TRBJ2-1	once	-	CASSPDVVNEQFF	TGCGCCAGCAGTCCTGATGTGGTAAATGAGCAGTTCTTC
TRBV7-3	TRBJ1-1	-	-	CASSRGLNTEAFF	TGTGCCAGCAGTCGGGGGCTAAACACTGAAGCTTTCTTT
TRBV5-1	TRBJ1-4	-	-	CASSAQTATNEKLFF	TGCGCCAGCAGCGCCCAGACCGCAACTAATGAAAAACTGTTTTTT
TRBV10-2	TRBJ2-1	-	-	CASSPTNEQFF	TGCGCCAGCAGCCCGACTAATGAGCAGTTCTTC
TRBV7-2	TRBJ2-7	-	-	CASSKSASFEQYF	TGTGCCAGCAGTAAGTCGGCATCCTTCGAGCAGTACTTC
TRBV29-1	TRBJ2-3	-	TRBD1	CSVGTGGFTDTQYF	TGCAGCGTTGGAACAGGGGGCTTCACAGATACGCAGTATTTT
TRBV5-6	TRBJ1-1	-	-	CASSLSASVGIDTEAFF	TGTGCCAGCAGCTTGTCAGCCTCGGTCGGGATCGACACTGAAGCTTTCTTT